This is a list of T cell receptor beta chains from one sample in a study of shared clonotypes between healthy human individuals. Assay: immunoSEQ multiplex PCR; the TCRdb copy retains only in-frame clones and omits some. This sample has hundreds of thousands of clones, with roughly 92% found just once. Source material: naive CD8+ T cells sorted from blood. The receptors originated from a young man in good health. Each CDR3 is given with its conserved first and last residue. The order of the fields is D gene, V gene, clone size, J gene, CDR3 protein, CDR3 DNA. A D gene is named only where the DNA matches it firmly. Clone size is given for some rows only: seen once, a few or many times, or a class if the clone is expanded.

d_call: NA
v_call: TRBV27
clone_size: few
j_call: TRBJ1-5
cdr3_aa: CASTPGVGKPQHF
cdr3_nt: TGTGCCAGCACCCCCGGTGTTGGGAAGCCCCAGCATTTT

d_call: NA
v_call: TRBV6-1
clone_size: NA
j_call: TRBJ2-3
cdr3_aa: CASSEYGGPDTQYF
cdr3_nt: TGTGCCAGCAGTGAATACGGGGGCCCAGATACGCAGTATTTT

d_call: TRBD1
v_call: TRBV19
clone_size: NA
j_call: TRBJ2-3
cdr3_aa: CASNPGTVTDTQYF
cdr3_nt: TGTGCCAGTAATCCCGGGACAGTCACAGATACGCAGTATTTT

d_call: NA
v_call: TRBV28
clone_size: once
j_call: TRBJ2-3
cdr3_aa: CASSPDGVSDTQYF
cdr3_nt: TGTGCCAGCAGTCCTGACGGTGTCTCAGATACGCAGTATTTT

d_call: TRBD1
v_call: TRBV7-7
clone_size: NA
j_call: TRBJ2-2
cdr3_aa: CASSLHTTGENTGELFF
cdr3_nt: TGTGCCAGCAGCTTACATACCACAGGGGAGAACACCGGGGAGCTGTTTTTT

d_call: NA
v_call: TRBV12-5
clone_size: NA
j_call: TRBJ2-1
cdr3_aa: CASGLVYNEQFF
cdr3_nt: TGTGCTAGTGGTTTGGTATACAATGAGCAGTTCTTC

d_call: NA
v_call: TRBV7-6
clone_size: NA
j_call: TRBJ1-1
cdr3_aa: CASSLGGLGTEAFF
cdr3_nt: TGTGCCAGCAGCTTAGGGGGATTGGGCACTGAAGCTTTCTTT

d_call: NA
v_call: TRBV27
clone_size: NA
j_call: TRBJ2-1
cdr3_aa: CASSSLGAGFGNEQFF
cdr3_nt: TGTGCCAGCAGTTCCCTCGGGGCGGGTTTTGGGAATGAGCAGTTCTTC

d_call: TRBD1
v_call: TRBV2
clone_size: NA
j_call: TRBJ1-4
cdr3_aa: CASSWTGINEKLFF
cdr3_nt: TGTGCCAGCAGTTGGACAGGGATTAATGAAAAACTGTTTTTT

d_call: TRBD1
v_call: TRBV9
clone_size: NA
j_call: TRBJ2-7
cdr3_aa: CASSGSGTETYEQYF
cdr3_nt: TGTGCCAGCAGCGGCTCCGGGACAGAGACCTACGAGCAGTACTTC

d_call: TRBD1
v_call: TRBV6-5
clone_size: NA
j_call: TRBJ1-2
cdr3_aa: CASSYQGGNGYTF
cdr3_nt: TGTGCCAGCAGTTACCAGGGGGGTAATGGCTACACCTTC

d_call: TRBD2
v_call: TRBV10-3
clone_size: once
j_call: TRBJ2-1
cdr3_aa: CAISEPSGTSFYNEQFF
cdr3_nt: TGTGCCATCAGTGAGCCTTCCGGGACTAGCTTTTACAATGAGCAGTTCTTC

d_call: TRBD1
v_call: TRBV16
clone_size: NA
j_call: TRBJ2-2
cdr3_aa: CASAKGDRNTGELFF
cdr3_nt: TGTGCCAGCGCCAAGGGGGACAGGAACACCGGGGAGCTGTTTTTT

d_call: NA
v_call: TRBV2
clone_size: NA
j_call: TRBJ2-1
cdr3_aa: CASSEVYEQFF
cdr3_nt: TGTGCCAGTAGTGAAGTTTATGAGCAGTTCTTC

d_call: NA
v_call: TRBV6-1
clone_size: NA
j_call: TRBJ2-4
cdr3_aa: CASGENIQYF
cdr3_nt: TGTGCCAGCGGGGAAAACATTCAGTACTTC

d_call: TRBD2
v_call: TRBV2
clone_size: NA
j_call: TRBJ2-7
cdr3_aa: CASSEASGAPREQYF
cdr3_nt: TGTGCCAGCAGTGAAGCAAGCGGGGCCCCTCGCGAGCAGTACTTC

d_call: TRBD1
v_call: TRBV7-2
clone_size: NA
j_call: TRBJ2-7
cdr3_aa: CASSRPGQTYEQYF
cdr3_nt: TGTGCCAGCAGCCGCCCGGGACAGACCTACGAGCAGTACTTC

d_call: TRBD2
v_call: TRBV29-1
clone_size: NA
j_call: TRBJ2-7
cdr3_aa: CSAQTSGRIHEQYF
cdr3_nt: TGCAGCGCCCAGACTAGCGGGAGGATCCACGAGCAGTACTTC

d_call: TRBD1
v_call: TRBV6-1
clone_size: once
j_call: TRBJ1-4
cdr3_aa: CASSTGVVREKLFF
cdr3_nt: TGTGCCAGCAGCACAGGGGTGGTACGTGAAAAACTGTTTTTT

d_call: NA
v_call: TRBV14
clone_size: NA
j_call: TRBJ1-2
cdr3_aa: CASSQRQGNGYTF
cdr3_nt: TGTGCCAGCAGCCAACGGCAGGGGAATGGCTACACCTTC

d_call: TRBD2
v_call: TRBV15
clone_size: NA
j_call: TRBJ2-7
cdr3_aa: CATSRLGGANNEQYF
cdr3_nt: TGTGCCACCAGCCGCCTCGGGGGGGCTAACAACGAGCAGTACTTC

d_call: TRBD2
v_call: TRBV6-1
clone_size: NA
j_call: TRBJ2-7
cdr3_aa: CASTEDLAGVSEQYF
cdr3_nt: TGTGCCAGCACCGAGGATCTAGCGGGAGTCTCCGAGCAGTACTTC

d_call: NA
v_call: TRBV28
clone_size: NA
j_call: TRBJ2-1
cdr3_aa: CASSPDYNEQFF
cdr3_nt: TGTGCCAGCAGCCCCGATTACAATGAGCAGTTCTTC

d_call: NA
v_call: TRBV4-1
clone_size: NA
j_call: TRBJ2-1
cdr3_aa: CASSQQDSSYNEQFF
cdr3_nt: TGCGCCAGCAGCCAACAGGACAGTTCTTACAATGAGCAGTTCTTC

d_call: NA
v_call: TRBV5-4
clone_size: NA
j_call: TRBJ2-5
cdr3_aa: CASSFRETQYF
cdr3_nt: TGTGCCAGCAGCTTTCGAGAGACCCAGTACTTC

d_call: NA
v_call: TRBV18
clone_size: few
j_call: TRBJ1-5
cdr3_aa: CASSPEADQPQHF
cdr3_nt: TGTGCCAGCTCACCAGAGGCCGATCAGCCCCAGCATTTT

d_call: NA
v_call: TRBV5-4
clone_size: NA
j_call: TRBJ2-7
cdr3_aa: CASSSDGPYEQYF
cdr3_nt: TGTGCCAGCAGCTCGGACGGACCCTACGAGCAGTACTTC

d_call: TRBD1
v_call: TRBV5-1
clone_size: NA
j_call: TRBJ1-1
cdr3_aa: CASSTGDRGIGTEAFF
cdr3_nt: TGCGCCAGCAGCACGGGGGACAGGGGGATAGGCACTGAAGCTTTCTTT

d_call: NA
v_call: TRBV5-1
clone_size: NA
j_call: TRBJ2-3
cdr3_aa: CASSLDGQLDTQYF
cdr3_nt: TGCGCCAGCAGCTTGGATGGACAGTTAGATACGCAGTATTTT

d_call: NA
v_call: TRBV7-2
clone_size: NA
j_call: TRBJ2-7
cdr3_aa: CASSSDSAYEQYF
cdr3_nt: TGTGCCAGCAGCTCGGACAGTGCCTACGAGCAGTACTTC

d_call: NA
v_call: TRBV6-5
clone_size: NA
j_call: TRBJ2-5
cdr3_aa: CASSGLGTQYF
cdr3_nt: TGTGCCAGCAGTGGCTTGGGGACCCAGTACTTC

d_call: TRBD2
v_call: TRBV18
clone_size: NA
j_call: TRBJ2-3
cdr3_aa: CASSPPLAGSTDTQYF
cdr3_nt: TGTGCCAGCTCACCACCTTTAGCGGGGAGCACAGATACGCAGTATTTT

d_call: NA
v_call: TRBV19
clone_size: NA
j_call: TRBJ2-7
cdr3_aa: CASSFSGAYEQYF
cdr3_nt: TGTGCCAGTAGTTTTTCTGGGGCCTACGAGCAGTACTTC

d_call: NA
v_call: TRBV11-2
clone_size: NA
j_call: TRBJ1-1
cdr3_aa: CASSHEIQGRDTEAFF
cdr3_nt: TGTGCCAGCAGCCACGAAATTCAGGGCCGGGACACTGAAGCTTTCTTT

d_call: TRBD1
v_call: TRBV28
clone_size: NA
j_call: TRBJ2-7
cdr3_aa: CASSLSRDRGTYEQYF
cdr3_nt: TGTGCCAGCAGTTTAAGCCGGGACAGGGGTACCTACGAGCAGTACTTC

d_call: TRBD2
v_call: TRBV29-1
clone_size: NA
j_call: TRBJ2-2
cdr3_aa: CSVLTSGRWNGELFF
cdr3_nt: TGCAGCGTTCTAACTAGCGGGAGATGGAACGGGGAGCTGTTTTTT

d_call: NA
v_call: TRBV13
clone_size: NA
j_call: TRBJ2-7
cdr3_aa: CASSLGLGAPSYEQYF
cdr3_nt: TGTGCCAGCAGCTTAGGCCTGGGGGCGCCGTCCTACGAGCAGTACTTC

d_call: NA
v_call: TRBV19
clone_size: NA
j_call: TRBJ2-2
cdr3_aa: CASSLGHLSATGELFF
cdr3_nt: TGTGCCAGTAGCCTTGGACATCTCTCTGCTACCGGGGAGCTGTTTTTT

d_call: NA
v_call: TRBV5-1
clone_size: NA
j_call: TRBJ2-5
cdr3_aa: CASSLFLGSVSETQYF
cdr3_nt: TGCGCCAGCAGCTTGTTTCTCGGTTCGGTCTCAGAGACCCAGTACTTC

d_call: TRBD1
v_call: TRBV18
clone_size: NA
j_call: TRBJ2-7
cdr3_aa: CASSPETGGVLGYEQYF
cdr3_nt: TGTGCCAGCTCACCCGAGACAGGGGGAGTGCTCGGCTACGAGCAGTACTTC

d_call: NA
v_call: TRBV4-1
clone_size: NA
j_call: TRBJ2-7
cdr3_aa: CASSHGTGAVGGEQYF
cdr3_nt: TGCGCCAGCAGCCACGGAACAGGGGCCGTGGGGGGCGAGCAGTACTTC

d_call: NA
v_call: TRBV20-1
clone_size: NA
j_call: TRBJ2-7
cdr3_aa: CSAVRLGEQYF
cdr3_nt: TGCAGTGCTGTTAGACTTGGCGAGCAGTACTTC

d_call: NA
v_call: TRBV10-1
clone_size: once
j_call: TRBJ2-3
cdr3_aa: CASSDARGATDTQYF
cdr3_nt: TGCGCCAGCAGCGACGCTAGGGGGGCCACAGATACGCAGTATTTT

d_call: NA
v_call: TRBV7-2
clone_size: NA
j_call: TRBJ2-5
cdr3_aa: CASSLELWWRGFRETQYF
cdr3_nt: TGTGCCAGCAGCTTAGAACTTTGGTGGAGGGGGTTTAGGGAGACCCAGTACTTC

d_call: TRBD1
v_call: TRBV11-2
clone_size: once
j_call: TRBJ1-4
cdr3_aa: CASSPETGATNEKLFF
cdr3_nt: TGTGCCAGCAGCCCGGAAACAGGGGCAACTAATGAAAAACTGTTTTTT

d_call: NA
v_call: TRBV9
clone_size: NA
j_call: TRBJ2-7
cdr3_aa: CASSLGSQATYEQYF
cdr3_nt: TGTGCCAGCAGCTTAGGGTCCCAAGCCACCTACGAGCAGTACTTC

d_call: NA
v_call: TRBV28
clone_size: once
j_call: TRBJ2-5
cdr3_aa: CASSPHGQYPQETQYF
cdr3_nt: TGTGCCAGCAGTCCCCACGGACAGTACCCCCAAGAGACCCAGTACTTC

d_call: NA
v_call: TRBV7-9
clone_size: few
j_call: TRBJ2-2
cdr3_aa: CASRAFGELFF
cdr3_nt: TGTGCCAGCAGAGCGTTCGGGGAGCTGTTTTTT

d_call: NA
v_call: TRBV7-9
clone_size: NA
j_call: TRBJ2-2
cdr3_aa: CASSQLTGELFF
cdr3_nt: TGTGCCAGCAGCCAACTCACCGGGGAGCTGTTTTTT